These 2 T cell receptor beta chains share one sample of origin, sequenced in a study of spatial heterogeneity in lung cancer. TCRdb recomputed calls from the 5' RACE reads with MiXCR, one row per CDR3 protein. In the table there are roughly 25,000 distinct CDR3 sequences, roughly 13% of which are singletons. As to time point: sample taken at primary tumor resection. Sequencing covered unsorted whole RNA taken from tumor, nontumor lung or frozen PBMC. The sample was PBMCs, taken at surgery. The source of these receptors is a female donor with early-stage non-small cell lung cancer.

This clonotype was observed a few times. Mismatch with germline at one junction end may stem from a read error. This sequence joins TRBV28 and TRBJ1-1; the D is unclear. The CDR3 covers 13 residues. Germline CDR1 is MDHEN and CDR2 is SYDVKM. CDR3: CASCLGRNTEAFF. As DNA, the CDR3 is TGTGCCAGCTGTTTGGGAAGGAACACTGAAGCTTTCTTT.

This clonotype has ten or more counts. V is TRBV20-1 and J is TRBJ2-3, with TRBD1 as a possible D gene (5 bases). The CDR3 is 15 amino acids. Trimming removed 0 bases from V and 1 base from J, with 11 bases in between. Germline CDR1 DFQATT, CDR2 SNEGSKA (reference sequence). The CDR3 region has the DNA TGCAGTGCTAGAGATCCCCCCAGGGGCACAGATACGCAGTATTTT. Its translation is CSARDPPRGTDTQYF.